The 24 T cell receptor beta chains reported below all come from one sample, sequenced in a study of cytomegalovirus exposure and HLA in healthy donors. This PCR relied on a set of 60 Vbeta primers and 13 Jbeta primers. Using immunoSEQ multiplex PCR, the repertoire was profiled, and TCRdb retains in-frame clones only, with some absent. The sample consists of 150,000 to 200,000 clones, roughly 75% of them appearing once. Sequencing was carried out using PBMCs. The source of these receptors is a man in his late teens or twenties in good health and CMV-seropositive.

Notes on this clone: At one of its ends the junction is not consistent with the germline gene, which may arise from a read error. The chain joins TRBV7-9 to TRBJ2-1; possible D gene TRBD2, 6 bases. The length of the CDR3 is 15 residues. Germline assignment: CDR1 SEHNR and CDR2 FQNEAQ (reference sequence). CDR3 protein: CSSSMTPPGDNEQFF. CDR3 coding DNA: TGTTCCAGCAGCATGACCCCTCCGGGGGACAATGAGCAGTTCTTC.

This rearrangement joins TRBV15 to TRBJ2-2; 12 bases fit TRBD2. Germline CDR1 and CDR2: LNHNV and YYDKDF (reference sequence). The length of the CDR3 is 17 residues. V trimming: 2 bases; J trimming: 4 bases; junction bases outside the gene matches: 5. CDR3 protein: CATSRTKTSGGTGELFF. The CDR3 DNA is TGTGCCACCAGCAGAACCAAGACTAGCGGGGGCACCGGGGAGCTGTTTTTT. Together with reference TRBV15 and TRBJ2-2, the CDR3 gives the full variable domain: DAMVIQNPRYQVTQFGKPVTLSCSQTLNHNVMYWYQQKSSQAPKLLFHYYDKDFNNEADTPDNFQSRRPNTSFCFLDIRSPGLGDTAMYLCATSRTKTSGGTGELFFGEGSRLTVL.

The V gene is TRBV29-1, the J gene TRBJ2-7, with 10 bases aligning to TRBD1. The CDR3 is 14 amino acids. V shed 3 bases, J shed 0 bases, and the junction held 2 bases outside the gene matches. Germline V gene data show CDR1 as SQVTM and CDR2 as ANQGSEA. CDR3 sequence: CSVDRTGGSYEQYF. The CDR3 coding sequence is TGCAGCGTTGACCGGACAGGGGGCTCCTACGAGCAGTACTTC.

The chain joins TRBV19 to TRBJ2-3; 10 nucleotides agree with TRBD1. V was clipped by 5 bases and J by 3 bases; unmatched bases: 8. CDR3 size: 16 residues. Per the germline V gene, CDR1 is LNHDA and CDR2 is SQIVND (reference sequence). As DNA, the CDR3 is TGTGCCAGTAGTGCGATCCGGGACAGGGGTACAGATACGCAGTATTTT. Translated: CASSAIRDRGTDTQYF.

The chain joins TRBV30 to TRBJ2-7; 7 positions agree with TRBD1. Trimming at V came to 0 bases and at J to 0 bases, leaving 5 bases not matched to a gene. The CDR3 has 15 amino acids. CDR1 GTSNPN and CDR2 SVGIG come from the germline V gene (reference sequence). DNA of the CDR3: TGTGCCTGGAGTGTGGGACAGTCGAGCTCCTACGAGCAGTACTTC. Its protein is CAWSVGQSSSYEQYF.

The CDR3 sequence is CAISVGTGNTEAFF. In DNA, the CDR3 is TGTGCCATCAGTGTAGGGACAGGCAACACTGAAGCTTTCTTT. The chain combines TRBV10-3 with TRBJ1-1, with TRBD1 matching 8 bases. The CDR3 has 14 residues. The trim removed 4 bases at V and 2 bases at J, leaving 3 bases unmatched. Germline assignment: CDR1 ENHRY and CDR2 SYGVKD.

This chain connects TRBV5-6 to TRBJ2-4; 9 bases line up with TRBD2. The germline CDR1 and CDR2 sequences are SGHDT and YYEEEE. This CDR3 contains 18 residues. V shed 3 bases and J 2 bases; nucleotides not matched to a gene: 12. Here the CDR3 DNA reads TGTGCCAGCAGCTCGTACCTCCGACTAGCGGTTACCAAAAACATTCAGTACTTC. It codes for CASSSYLRLAVTKNIQYF.

This clone was detected a few times. The rearrangement links TRBV30 to TRBJ2-2, with D tentatively TRBD2 (5 bases). Germline lookup yields CDR1 GTSNPN and CDR2 SVGIG (reference sequence). V shed 5 bases and J shed 8 bases, with 21 bases lying between them. The CDR3 has 15 amino acids. CDR3 loop: CAWDTSDFRGGELFF. For the CDR3, the DNA is TGTGCCTGGGACACCTCGGACTTCCGAGGGGGGGAGCTGTTTTTT.

The chain couples TRBV13 to TRBJ2-7; D ambiguous. The CDR3 spans 14 residues. The V and J ends lost 5 bases and 3 bases respectively, with 14 bases between them. Germline CDR1 is PRHDT and CDR2 is FYEKMQ (reference sequence). CDR3 DNA: TGTGCCAGCAGCCCGTCGCGGCAGCGCTACGAGCAGTACTTC. This translates into CASSPSRQRYEQYF.

The chain recombines TRBV30 with TRBJ1-1; D is unresolved. CDR3 length equals 13 residues. Germline assignment: CDR1 GTSNPN and CDR2 SVGIG (reference sequence). The germline V and J ends were trimmed by 3 bases and 1 base, with 9 bases remaining between them. This CDR3 is CAWSLSENTEAFF. The CDR3 DNA follows: TGTGCCTGGAGCTTAAGCGAGAACACTGAAGCTTTCTTT.

In this sample, this clone turned up once. V and J are TRBV21-1 and TRBJ2-7; the table calls TRBD1, which could not be checked here. TRBV21-1 is a known pseudogene. The CDR3 runs to 15 residues. The DNA of the CDR3 is TGTGCCAGCAGCAATATGTGGGACAGGTCTGGCGAGCAGTACTTC. The encoded protein is CASSNMWDRSGEQYF.

The CDR3: CASSHHEPQYF. The CDR3 DNA reads TGTGCCAGCAGCCACCATGAGCCGCAGTATTTT. The V gene is TRBV14, the J gene TRBJ2-3; D remains unclear. The CDR3 is 11 amino acids. CDR1 is SGHDN and CDR2 is FVKESK in the germline V gene. V gave up 3 bases and J gave up 10 bases, with 8 bases separating them.

The chain combines TRBV2 with TRBJ1-2, with D hard to call. CDR1 and CDR2 (germline): SNHLY, FYNNEI. The CDR3 runs to 15 residues. The V gene lost 4 bases and the J gene lost 5 bases, with 17 bases spanning the gap. The CDR3 is CASSVDRREGYGYTF. DNA of the CDR3: TGTGCCAGCAGTGTCGACCGCCGGGAGGGATATGGCTACACCTTC.

This rearrangement joins TRBV6-1 to TRBJ2-1; D unclear. This CDR3 comprises 14 residues. Trimming left V 8 bases short and J 4 bases short, with 15 bases between. Per the germline V gene, CDR1 is MNHNS and CDR2 is SASEGT. CDR3 residues: CASAYQRNYNEQFF. In nucleotides, the CDR3 is TGTGCCAGCGCTTACCAGAGGAATTACAATGAGCAGTTCTTC.

The chain recombines TRBV7-9 with TRBJ2-1, with TRBD2 matching 7 bases. The CDR3 contains 15 residues. V shed 4 bases and J 4 bases; nucleotides not matched to a gene: 7. Germline V CDR1 and CDR2: SEHNR, FQNEAQ (reference sequence). This CDR3 is CASSSVSGTYNEQFF. CDR3 DNA: TGTGCCAGCAGCTCCGTCAGCGGGACGTACAATGAGCAGTTCTTC.

This chain joins TRBV5-5 and TRBJ2-7; D perhaps matches TRBD2 (5 bases). V lost 3 bases and J 6 bases, leaving 22 bases between the germline ends. Germline V gives CDR1 SGHKS, CDR2 YYEKEE (reference sequence). The CDR3 spans 16 residues. CDR3 sequence: CASSSGFYSIQVEQYF. The CDR3 nucleotides are TGTGCCAGCAGCTCGGGGTTTTACAGTATTCAGGTCGAGCAGTACTTC.

The gene calls are TRBV18 and TRBJ2-7; tentative D call: TRBD1 (6 bases). V gave up 8 bases and J gave up 5 bases, with 13 bases separating them. Germline-derived CDR1 and CDR2 are KGHSH and LQKENI. CDR3 length: 12 residues. The CDR3 sequence is CASAGAADEQYF. For the CDR3, the DNA is TGTGCCAGCGCAGGGGCGGCTGACGAGCAGTACTTC.

This clone was detected only a few times. The chain couples TRBV7-9 to TRBJ2-3; 8 bases match TRBD2. This CDR3 region has 14 residues. Trimming cost V 2 bases and J 7 bases; bases outside gene matches: 5. CDR1 is SEHNR and CDR2 is FQNEAQ in the germline V gene (reference sequence). The CDR3 loop reads CASSLQAGAYTQYF. The CDR3, as DNA: TGTGCCAGCAGCTTACAAGCGGGAGCTTATACGCAGTATTTT.

The gene calls are TRBV7-3 and TRBJ2-3; D call uncertain. The CDR3 contains 13 residues. V was cut by 6 bases and J by 0 bases, with 7 bases left in between. CDR1 is SGHTA and CDR2 is FQGTGA in the germline V gene. The CDR3 DNA reads TGTGCCAGCAGGGGCTCTAGCACAGATACGCAGTATTTT. Its translation is CASRGSSTDTQYF.

The table lists this clone with a few counts. V is TRBV6-5 and J is TRBJ2-5; D perhaps matches TRBD2 (6 bases). The V end lost 5 bases, the J end lost 3 bases, and 13 bases lay between the germline ends. This CDR3 is built from 14 residues. CDR1 and CDR2 (germline): MNHEY, SVGAGI. The CDR3 DNA reads TGTGCCAGCAGTCTTAGCGGAGGGGAAGAGACCCAGTACTTC. This codes for CASSLSGGEETQYF.

The chain couples TRBV4-1 to TRBJ1-5; D unresolved. Trimming cost V 1 base and J 9 bases, with 13 bases left between them. The CDR3 sequence is 14 residues long. Germline V gives CDR1 MGHRA, CDR2 YSYEKL. CDR3: CASSQGADRWPQHF. The CDR3 DNA sequence: TGCGCCAGCAGCCAAGGGGCAGACCGATGGCCCCAGCATTTT.

The chain uses TRBV6-1 and TRBJ1-5; D not certain. V gave up 4 bases and J gave up 0 bases, with 16 bases separating them. In germline, CDR1 is MNHNS, CDR2 SASEGT. CDR3 length: 17 amino acids. The CDR3 protein is CASSAPRGRTSNQPQHF. The DNA of the CDR3 is TGTGCCAGCAGTGCCCCGAGAGGCCGCACTAGCAATCAGCCCCAGCATTTT.

The genes are TRBV5-1 and TRBJ2-7; 10 nucleotides match TRBD2. V dropped 4 bases and J dropped 5; count of bases not matched to a gene: 12. The CDR3 covers 16 residues. In germline, CDR1 is SGHRS, CDR2 YFSETQ. DNA of the CDR3: TGCGCCAGCAGCCTCGCCCCTAGCGGGAGTACAGACGAGCAGTACTTC. It is translated as CASSLAPSGSTDEQYF.

The V call is TRBV5-1, the J call TRBJ2-1, with D maybe TRBD2 (6 bases). CDR1 and CDR2 from the germline V gene are SGHRS and YFSETQ. Trimming took off 4 bases at V and 8 bases at J, with 13 bases between the two ends. This CDR3 region has 13 residues. CDR3 nucleotide sequence: TGCGCCAGCAGCGCCACTAGCTTGGATGAGCAGTTCTTC. This sequence encodes CASSATSLDEQFF.